These T cell receptor beta chains were read from a single sample in a study of T-cell reconstitution after alpha-beta-depleted transplantation in children. In TCRdb, the PCR reads were re-called with MiXCR into one record per CDR3 protein. Counted here are fewer than 150,000 distinct CDR3 sequences, around 9.8% occurring once; the ten biggest clones make up less than 25%. The material was PBMCs, mostly from graft donor cells, obtained 180 days after TCRalphabeta/CD19-depleted stem cell transplant. These receptors all stem from a girl less than two years old who had a stem cell transplant for combined immunodeficiency, so the T cells may come from the graft donor. Each CDR3 is given with its conserved first and last residue. A D gene is named only where the DNA matches it firmly. Clone size is stated in some rows and not others, as once, few, many or a class when expanded.

.	TRBJ1-1	TRBV20-1	.	CSARLDGTNTEAFF	TGCAGTGCTAGGCTTGACGGGACAAACACTGAAGCTTTCTTT
.	TRBJ2-1	TRBV5-1	TRBD1	CASSSGQGHNEQFF	TGCGCCAGCAGCTCGGGACAGGGCCACAATGAGCAGTTCTTC
.	TRBJ2-3	TRBV29-1	.	CSVDKRQTSTDTQYF	TGCAGCGTTGACAAGAGACAGACTAGCACAGATACGCAGTATTTT
few	TRBJ2-3	TRBV6-2/TRBV6-3	TRBD2	CASSIRASGGTDTQYF	TGTGCCAGCAGTATAAGGGCTAGCGGGGGCACAGATACGCAGTATTTT
.	TRBJ2-1	TRBV7-9	TRBD2	CASSRTSGSKGNEQFF	TGTGCCAGCAGTAGGACTAGCGGGAGCAAGGGAAATGAGCAGTTCTTC
few	TRBJ2-3	TRBV27	TRBD1	CASSSTGGRTTQYF	TGTGCCAGCAGTTCGACAGGGGGTCGTACTACGCAGTATTTT
.	TRBJ2-7	TRBV12-3/TRBV12-4	TRBD2	CASRPSGGPYYEQYF	TGTGCCAGCAGACCTAGCGGGGGGCCCTACTACGAGCAGTACTTC
.	TRBJ2-1	TRBV12-5	.	CASGLVRGAEDNEQFF	TGTGCTAGTGGTTTGGTACGGGGGGCGGAAGACAATGAGCAGTTCTTC
many	TRBJ2-7	TRBV11-2	TRBD2	CASSLLRGGSYEQYF	TGTGCCAGCAGCTTATTACGGGGGGGCTCCTACGAGCAGTACTTC
many	TRBJ2-1	TRBV5-5	.	CASSWDVSNEQFF	TGTGCCAGCAGCTGGGACGTCTCCAATGAGCAGTTCTTC
.	TRBJ2-4	TRBV7-2	.	CASSFWGAIQYF	TGTGCCAGCAGCTTTTGGGGGGCCATTCAGTACTTC
few	TRBJ2-3	TRBV7-2	.	CASSRLAAGYTQYF	TGTGCCAGCAGCCGCCTAGCCGCCGGGTATACGCAGTATTTT
.	TRBJ2-5	TRBV7-2	TRBD2	CASSLALGLGATQYF	TGTGCCAGCAGCTTAGCGTTGGGACTAGGAGCGACCCAGTACTTC
.	TRBJ2-1	TRBV10-3	.	CAISGAPYNEQFF	TGTGCCATCAGCGGAGCTCCCTACAATGAGCAGTTCTTC
.	TRBJ1-5	TRBV19	.	CASRGGDGYSNQPQHF	TGTGCCAGTAGGGGGGGGGACGGCTATAGCAATCAGCCCCAGCATTTT
.	TRBJ1-2	TRBV12-3/TRBV12-4	.	CASSYGTAYGYTF	TGTGCCAGCAGTTACGGGACGGCCTATGGCTACACCTTC
many	TRBJ2-4	TRBV4-3	TRBD1	CASSQDVQGDIQYF	TGCGCCAGCAGCCAAGACGTCCAGGGGGACATTCAGTACTTC
few	TRBJ2-5	TRBV20-1	TRBD2	CSASGSGSGVTETQYF	TGCAGTGCCTCCGGTAGCGGGAGCGGGGTCACAGAGACCCAGTACTTC
.	TRBJ2-6	TRBV28	.	CASSFHRFSGANVLTF	TGTGCCAGCAGTTTCCACCGGTTCTCTGGGGCCAACGTCCTGACTTTC
few	TRBJ2-7	TRBV19	TRBD1	CASSIAYRGEQYF	TGTGCCAGTAGTATAGCCTACAGGGGCGAGCAGTACTTC
many	TRBJ1-2	TRBV5-1	.	CASSFNSNYGYTF	TGCGCCAGCAGCTTCAACTCTAACTATGGCTACACCTTC
few	TRBJ2-2	TRBV7-9	.	CASRMFRGELFF	TGTGCCAGCAGGATGTTCCGCGGGGAGCTGTTTTTT
few	TRBJ2-1	TRBV5-1	.	CASSTQRGAVNEQFF	TGCGCCAGCAGCACCCAACGGGGAGCGGTCAATGAGCAGTTCTTC
.	TRBJ1-3	TRBV6-5	TRBD1	CASSYHRGSGNTIYF	TGTGCCAGCAGTTATCACAGGGGAAGTGGAAACACCATATATTTT
few	TRBJ2-5	TRBV20-1	TRBD1	CSASMDRGPYQETQYF	TGCAGTGCTAGCATGGACAGGGGCCCGTACCAAGAGACCCAGTACTTC
many	TRBJ2-7	TRBV12-3/TRBV12-4	.	CASSLRRSYEQYF	TGTGCCAGCAGTTTAAGGCGGTCCTACGAGCAGTACTTC
.	TRBJ2-7	TRBV5-6	.	CASSLKGPGSQKISVYEQYF	TGTGCCAGCAGCTTGAAGGGCCCCGGGTCCCAGAAAATCTCCGTCTACGAGCAGTACTTC
.	TRBJ2-7	TRBV5-1	.	CASSGGIGINEQYF	TGCGCCAGCAGCGGTGGGATAGGAATCAACGAGCAGTACTTC
few	TRBJ1-1	TRBV29-1	.	CSVGLNTEAFF	TGCAGCGTTGGGTTAAACACTGAAGCTTTCTTT
.	TRBJ2-5	TRBV20-1	.	CSARGGGAGETQYF	TGCAGTGCTAGAGGAGGGGGGGCGGGGGAGACCCAGTACTTC
few	TRBJ2-1	TRBV11-2	.	CASSLVGLEQFF	TGTGCCAGCAGCTTAGTAGGACTAGAGCAGTTCTTC
.	TRBJ2-1	TRBV15	TRBD1	CATSRGWDSLSNEQFF	TGTGCCACCAGCAGAGGTTGGGACAGCCTTTCCAATGAGCAGTTCTTC